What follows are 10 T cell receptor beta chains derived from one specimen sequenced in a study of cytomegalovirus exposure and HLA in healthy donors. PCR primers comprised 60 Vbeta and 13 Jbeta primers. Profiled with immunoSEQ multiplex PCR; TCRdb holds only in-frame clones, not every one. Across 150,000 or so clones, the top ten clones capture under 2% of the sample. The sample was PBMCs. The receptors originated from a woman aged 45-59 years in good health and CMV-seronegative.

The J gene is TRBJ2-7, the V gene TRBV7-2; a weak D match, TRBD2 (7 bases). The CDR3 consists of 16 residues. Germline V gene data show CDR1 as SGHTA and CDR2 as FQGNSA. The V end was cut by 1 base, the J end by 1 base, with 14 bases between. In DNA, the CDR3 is TGTGCCAGCAGCTTAGTGGGGCGGGGGCAATCCTACGAGCAGTACTTC. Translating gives CASSLVGRGQSYEQYF. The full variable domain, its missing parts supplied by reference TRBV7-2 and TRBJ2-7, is GAGVSQSPSNKVTEKGKDVELRCDPISGHTALYWYRQSLGQGLEFLIYFQGNSAPDKSGLPSDRFSAERTGGSVSTLTIQRTQQEDSAVYLCASSLVGRGQSYEQYFGPGTRLTVT.

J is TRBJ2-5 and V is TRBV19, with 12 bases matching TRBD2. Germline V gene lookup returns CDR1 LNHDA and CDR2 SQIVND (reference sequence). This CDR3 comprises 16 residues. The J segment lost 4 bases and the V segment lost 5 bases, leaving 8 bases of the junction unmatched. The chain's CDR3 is CASSPRASGGAETQYF. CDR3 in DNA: TGTGCCAGTAGTCCCAGGGCTAGCGGGGGGGCAGAGACCCAGTACTTC.

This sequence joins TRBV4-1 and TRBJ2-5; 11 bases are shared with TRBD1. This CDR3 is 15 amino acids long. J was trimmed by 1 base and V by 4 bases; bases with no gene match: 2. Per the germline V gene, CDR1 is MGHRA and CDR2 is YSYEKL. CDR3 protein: CASSRGQGVQETQYF. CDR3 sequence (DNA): TGCGCCAGCAGCCGGGGACAGGGGGTCCAAGAGACCCAGTACTTC.

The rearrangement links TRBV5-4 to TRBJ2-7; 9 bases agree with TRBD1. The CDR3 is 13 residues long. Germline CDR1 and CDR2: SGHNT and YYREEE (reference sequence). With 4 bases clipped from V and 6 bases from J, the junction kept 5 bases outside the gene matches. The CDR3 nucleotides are TGTGCCAGCAGCCCGGGACAGGGCCCCGAGCAGTACTTC. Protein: CASSPGQGPEQYF.

The DNA of the CDR3 is TGTGCCAGTAGTAGCACACTGAACACTGAAGCTTTCTTT. Protein: CASSSTLNTEAFF. The chain employs TRBV19 and TRBJ1-1; no clear D. This CDR3 has 13 residues. V gave up 4 bases and J gave up 0 bases, with 6 bases separating them. CDR1 is LNHDA and CDR2 is SQIVND in the germline V gene (reference sequence).

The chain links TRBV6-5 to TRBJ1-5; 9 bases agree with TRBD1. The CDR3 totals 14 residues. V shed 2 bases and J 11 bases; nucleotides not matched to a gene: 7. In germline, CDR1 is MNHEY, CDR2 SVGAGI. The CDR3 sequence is CASSYTMDRGTQHF. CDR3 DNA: TGTGCCAGCAGTTACACAATGGACAGGGGAACCCAGCATTTT.

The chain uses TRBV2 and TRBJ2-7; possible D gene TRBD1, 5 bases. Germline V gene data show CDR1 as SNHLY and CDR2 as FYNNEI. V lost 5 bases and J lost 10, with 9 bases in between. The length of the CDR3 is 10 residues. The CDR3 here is CASSSGPQYF. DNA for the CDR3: TGTGCCAGCAGTTCAGGGCCACAGTACTTC.

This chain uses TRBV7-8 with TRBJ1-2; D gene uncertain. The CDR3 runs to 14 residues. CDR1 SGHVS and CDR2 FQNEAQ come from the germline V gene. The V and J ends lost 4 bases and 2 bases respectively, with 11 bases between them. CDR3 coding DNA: TGTGCCAGCAGCTCTTGGGAGGTCAACTATGGCTACACCTTC. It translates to CASSSWEVNYGYTF.

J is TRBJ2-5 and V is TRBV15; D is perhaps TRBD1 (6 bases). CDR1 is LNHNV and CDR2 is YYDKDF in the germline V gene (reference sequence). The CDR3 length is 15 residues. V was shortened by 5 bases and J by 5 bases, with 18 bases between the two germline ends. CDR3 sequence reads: CATSGGHEDTETQYF. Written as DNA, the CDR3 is TGTGCCACCAGCGGGGGACATGAAGATACGGAGACCCAGTACTTC.

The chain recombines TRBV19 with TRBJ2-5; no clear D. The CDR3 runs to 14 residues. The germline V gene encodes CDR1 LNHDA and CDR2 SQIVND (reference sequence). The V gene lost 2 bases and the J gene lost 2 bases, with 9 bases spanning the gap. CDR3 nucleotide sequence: TGTGCCAGTAGTATATCGAGCAAACAAGAGACCCAGTACTTC. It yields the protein CASSISSKQETQYF.